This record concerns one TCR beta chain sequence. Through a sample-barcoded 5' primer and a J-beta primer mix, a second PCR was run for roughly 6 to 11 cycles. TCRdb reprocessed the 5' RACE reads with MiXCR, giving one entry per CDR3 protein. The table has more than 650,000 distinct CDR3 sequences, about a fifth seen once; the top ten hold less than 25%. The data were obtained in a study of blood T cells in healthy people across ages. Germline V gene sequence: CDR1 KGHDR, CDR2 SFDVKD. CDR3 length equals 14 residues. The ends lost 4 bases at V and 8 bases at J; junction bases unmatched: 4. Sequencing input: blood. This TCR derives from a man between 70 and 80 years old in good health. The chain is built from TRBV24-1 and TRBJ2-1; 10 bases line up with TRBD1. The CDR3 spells CATSETGGRDEQFF. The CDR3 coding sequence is TGTGCCACCAGTGAGACAGGGGGCAGGGATGAGCAGTTCTTC.